Shown below are 26 T cell receptor beta chains from a single sample sequenced in a study of T-cell reconstitution after alpha-beta-depleted transplantation in children. It was with unique molecular identifiers that the TCRbeta library was prepared. Each CDR3 protein is one row after TCRdb ran MiXCR on the PCR reads. The sample consists of 550,000 to 800,000 distinct CDR3 sequences, 13% of them appearing once. The sequences come from PBMCs, collected before TCRalphabeta/CD19-depleted stem cell transplant. The receptors come from a girl aged 2 to 10 with congenital amegakaryocytic thrombocytopenia, due to receive a stem cell transplant.

This clonotype was counted at least ten times. This chain uses TRBV12-3 or TRBV12-4 with TRBJ2-5; the D gene is possibly TRBD1 (5 bases). Trimming shortened V by 5 bases and J by 2 bases, and 6 bases separated the two germline ends. The CDR3 is 12 residues long. CDR3 nucleotide sequence: TGTGCCAGCAGTAGGACACAAGAGACCCAGTACTTC. As protein: CASSRTQETQYF.

This clonotype was detected ten times or more. The V call is TRBV5-1, the J call TRBJ1-1; weak D call: TRBD1 (6 bases). The CDR3 covers 14 residues. Trimming shortened V by 3 bases and J by 3 bases, and 12 bases separated the two germline ends. The V gene's germline CDR1 is SGHRS and CDR2 YFSETQ. CDR3 coding DNA: TGCGCCAGCAGCTCAGGGGTCGGGGACACTGAAGCTTTCTTT. It is translated as CASSSGVGDTEAFF. The complete variable domain, with remaining parts taken from reference TRBV5-1 and TRBJ1-1, reads KAGVTQTPRYLIKTRGQQVTLSCSPISGHRSVSWYQQTPGQGLQFLFEYFSETQRNKGNFPGRFSGRQFSNSRSEMNVSTLELGDSALYLCASSSGVGDTEAFFGQGTRLTVV.

This clonotype was counted many times. The rearrangement joins TRBV20-1 to TRBJ2-7; a weak D match, TRBD2 (6 bases). Germline CDR1 and CDR2: DFQATT and SNEGSKA (reference sequence). V lost 5 bases and J 3 bases, leaving 17 bases between the germline ends. The CDR3 runs 14 residues. The CDR3 bases are TGCAGTGCTGCTGCGGGGAGCGGGCGCTACGAGCAGTACTTC. Translation: CSAAAGSGRYEQYF.

This clonotype came up a few times. The chain joins TRBV20-1 to TRBJ2-7; D remains ambiguous. CDR3 length: 11 amino acids. V dropped 6 bases and J dropped 9 bases, with 15 bases sitting between them. Germline V gene sequence: CDR1 DFQATT, CDR2 SNEGSKA (reference sequence). The CDR3: CSARSGRRQYF. The CDR3 nucleotides read TGCAGTGCCCGAAGTGGACGGAGGCAGTACTTC.

The genes are TRBV19 and TRBJ2-2; D not certain. Germline V lookup: CDR1 LNHDA, CDR2 SQIVND (reference sequence). This CDR3 is 14 amino acids long. V lost 7 bases and J 1 base, leaving 10 bases between the germline ends. Here the CDR3 DNA reads TGTGCCAGTACCCTAAGGGTGAACACCGGGGAGCTGTTTTTT. Protein product: CASTLRVNTGELFF.

The rearrangement links TRBV20-1 to TRBJ1-2; D remains unclear. CDR1 DFQATT and CDR2 SNEGSKA come from the germline V gene (reference sequence). This CDR3 has 17 amino acids. The V end was cut by 2 bases, the J end by 4 bases, with 23 bases between. As DNA, the CDR3 is TGCAGTGCTAGAAATAATCTTAGGTCCACAAACGGCTATGGCTACACCTTC. The encoded protein is CSARNNLRSTNGYGYTF.

This clonotype occurred many times. This chain joins TRBV12-3 or TRBV12-4 and TRBJ1-4, with D hard to call. This CDR3 has 13 amino acids. Trimming took off 1 base at V and 8 bases at J, with 8 bases between the two ends. CDR3 loop: CASSLGGSEKLFF. The DNA for the CDR3 is TGTGCCAGCAGTTTAGGGGGAAGCGAAAAACTGTTTTTT.

The gene calls are TRBV19 and TRBJ2-1; D tentatively fits TRBD1 or TRBD2 (5 bases each). Germline V gene sequence: CDR1 LNHDA, CDR2 SQIVND (reference sequence). The CDR3 covers 13 residues. V dropped 4 bases and J dropped 15 bases, with 19 bases sitting between them. This CDR3 reads CASSTTGPPTPFF. The CDR3 nucleotides read TGTGCCAGTAGTACCACGGGACCCCCGACTCCGTTCTTC.

This clonotype was detected ten times or more. The chain has TRBV7-9 and TRBJ2-7, with D unclear. Per the germline V gene, CDR1 is SEHNR and CDR2 is FQNEAQ (reference sequence). V was pared by 4 bases and J by 0 bases, with 7 bases between. The CDR3 runs to 13 residues. The CDR3 protein is CASSSSASYEQYF. The CDR3 coding sequence is TGTGCCAGCAGCTCTAGTGCCTCCTACGAGCAGTACTTC.

This chain links TRBV5-5 with TRBJ2-7, with D maybe TRBD2 (6 bases). The CDR3 covers 14 residues. The germline V gene encodes CDR1 SGHKS and CDR2 YYEKEE (reference sequence). Trimming left V 1 base short and J 4 bases short, with 12 bases between. In DNA form, the CDR3 reads TGTGCCAGCAGCTTGCTTTTCGGGGGATACGAGCAGTACTTC. This gives the protein CASSLLFGGYEQYF.

In its sample, this clonotype was seen once. This rearrangement joins TRBV4-1 to TRBJ2-3, with TRBD1 as a possible D gene (6 bases). This CDR3 contains 15 residues. V was cut by 1 base and J by 5 bases, with 13 bases left in between. Germline V CDR1 and CDR2: MGHRA, YSYEKL. The CDR3 region is CASSQGTAWGDTQYF. The CDR3 bases are TGCGCCAGCAGCCAAGGGACAGCATGGGGAGATACGCAGTATTTT.

In this sample, this clonotype turned up many times. The chain joins TRBV7-9 to TRBJ2-6, with unresolved D. The length of the CDR3 is 14 residues. Trimming pared 6 bases from V and 3 bases from J, leaving 9 bases between. Germline V lookup: CDR1 SEHNR, CDR2 FQNEAQ (reference sequence). CDR3 sequence reads: CASSFLDGANVLTF. The DNA for the CDR3 is TGTGCCAGCAGTTTTTTGGATGGGGCCAACGTCCTGACTTTC.

This clonotype was seen ten or more times. This chain links TRBV20-1 with TRBJ2-3; D perhaps matches TRBD2 (6 bases). The CDR3 length is 16 residues. The V end lost 6 bases, the J end lost 6 bases, and 25 bases lay between the germline ends. Per germline, CDR1 DFQATT and CDR2 SNEGSKA (reference sequence). CDR3 residues: CSALGYGTGIYDTQYF. CDR3 sequence (DNA): TGCAGTGCCCTAGGATACGGGACTGGGATTTACGATACGCAGTATTTT.

This chain links TRBV20-1 with TRBJ1-5; D is ambiguous. Germline CDR1 reads DFQATT; CDR2 reads SNEGSKA (reference sequence). There are 13 residues in the CDR3. Trimming left V 5 bases short and J 6 bases short, with 14 bases between. The CDR3: CSAAAELGQPQHF. CDR3 DNA: TGCAGTGCTGCCGCGGAACTGGGTCAGCCCCAGCATTTT.

In its sample, this clonotype was seen a few times. The chain couples TRBV30 to TRBJ2-7; TRBD1 is a possible D gene (6 bases). CDR3 length: 15 residues. V was trimmed by 4 bases and J by 2 bases, leaving 18 bases between them. Looked up from germline, CDR1 is GTSNPN and CDR2 is SVGIG (reference sequence). The CDR3 sequence: CAWKADNRDTYEQYF. The DNA of the CDR3 is TGTGCCTGGAAGGCCGACAACAGGGATACCTACGAGCAGTACTTC. Filled out from reference TRBV30 and TRBJ2-7, the complete variable domain reads SQTIHQWPATLVQPVGSPLSLECTVEGTSNPNLYWYRQAAGRGLQLLFYSVGIGQISSEVPQNLSASRPQDRQFILSSKKLLLSDSGFYLCAWKADNRDTYEQYFGPGTRLTVT.

The V call is TRBV2, the J call TRBJ2-7, with TRBD2 matching over 9 bases. J was trimmed by 5 bases and V by 3 bases; bases with no gene match: 8. CDR1 and CDR2 from the germline V gene are SNHLY and FYNNEI. The CDR3 is made up of 15 amino acids. In DNA, the CDR3 is TGTGCCAGCAGTGACGAGGTAGCGGGAGCCCACGAGCAGTACTTC. Encoded protein: CASSDEVAGAHEQYF.

This clonotype was found many times. J is TRBJ2-1 and V is TRBV20-1, with D unclear. Deletions cut 2 bases from V and 6 bases from J, with 11 bases between. The germline V gene has CDR1 DFQATT and CDR2 SNEGSKA (reference sequence). There are 13 residues in the CDR3. CDR3 protein: CSARTWLTNEQFF. DNA of the CDR3: TGCAGTGCTAGAACTTGGCTAACCAATGAGCAGTTCTTC.

Many counts were recorded for this clonotype. The rearrangement links TRBV29-1 to TRBJ2-5; TRBD2 aligns across 7 bases. From germline, CDR1 is SQVTM and CDR2 ANQGSEA. With V trimmed by 0 bases and J by 5 bases, 12 bases remained unmatched. There are 16 residues in the CDR3. The CDR3: CSVEDPLADQGETQYF. CDR3 coding DNA: TGCAGCGTTGAAGATCCTCTAGCGGACCAAGGGGAGACCCAGTACTTC.

This clonotype has a count of ten or more. The CDR3 bases are TGCAGCGTTGAACGAGGACAGGCTGGCTACACCTTC. Translated: CSVERGQAGYTF. The J gene is TRBJ1-2, the V gene TRBV29-1; 7 bases fit TRBD1. Per the germline V gene, CDR1 is SQVTM and CDR2 is ANQGSEA. V dropped 2 bases and J dropped 7; count of bases not matched to a gene: 4. The CDR3 extends over 12 amino acids.

This clonotype was recorded a few times. The rearrangement uses TRBV30 and TRBJ1-2, with D possibly TRBD1 on 5 matching bases. Germline V lookup: CDR1 GTSNPN, CDR2 SVGIG (reference sequence). Trimming stripped 3 bases from V and 8 bases from J, with 16 bases between. The CDR3 runs to 13 residues. The CDR3 DNA sequence: TGTGCCTGGAGCTGGACGCAGGGTGGAGGCTACACCTTC. Translation: CAWSWTQGGGYTF. Full variable domain (missing parts from reference TRBV30 and TRBJ1-2): SQTIHQWPATLVQPVGSPLSLECTVEGTSNPNLYWYRQAAGRGLQLLFYSVGIGQISSEVPQNLSASRPQDRQFILSSKKLLLSDSGFYLCAWSWTQGGGYTFGSGTRLTVV.

This clonotype was picked up many times. The chain is built from TRBV29-1 and TRBJ2-1; D unclear. The CDR3 has 12 amino acids. With 3 bases removed from V and 7 bases from J, the gap between germline ends came to 10 bases. The germline CDR1 and CDR2 sequences are SQVTM and ANQGSEA. CDR3 bases: TGCAGCGTTGAGTTTAGGGCTAATGAGCAGTTCTTC. Amino acid sequence: CSVEFRANEQFF.

This chain joins TRBV12-3 or TRBV12-4 and TRBJ2-2; D not certain. V was trimmed by 5 bases and J by 1 base, leaving 11 bases between them. This CDR3 is built from 15 residues. As DNA, the CDR3 is TGTGCCAGCAGTAAGAATACACAGAACACCGGGGAGCTGTTTTTT. It codes for CASSKNTQNTGELFF.

This clonotype showed up many times. This chain links TRBV11-3 with TRBJ2-2; tentative D call: TRBD2 (6 bases). The germline CDR1 and CDR2 sequences are SGHNT and YENEEA. Between the trimmed V and J ends, which lost 6 bases and 7 bases, there was a span of 21 bases. CDR3 length: 16 residues. CDR3 sequence (DNA): TGTGCCAGCAGTTTCGACACAGCTAGGAGGGACGGGGAGCTGTTTTTT. Translation gives CASSFDTARRDGELFF.

This clonotype was counted ten times or more. The junction differs from germline at one of its ends, possibly a read error. The chain employs TRBV20-1 and TRBJ2-3; a weak D match, TRBD2 (5 bases). Germline lookup yields CDR1 DFQATT and CDR2 SNEGSKA (reference sequence). The CDR3 extends over 14 amino acids. CDR3 loop: CSARGLAITDTQYF. CDR3 bases: TGCAGTGCGAGAGGACTGGCGATCACAGATACGCAGTATTTT.

This clonotype was observed at least ten times. The CDR3 coding sequence is TGTGCCAGCAGCCAAGAGTCCTGGTCCGAGCAGTACTTC. Its translation is CASSQESWSEQYF. The chain uses TRBV14 and TRBJ2-7; no clear D. Germline CDR1 is SGHDN and CDR2 is FVKESK. The CDR3 covers 13 residues. V was clipped by 0 bases and J by 6 bases, with 9 bases between them. Drawing the rest from reference TRBV14 and TRBJ2-7, the complete variable domain is EAGVTQFPSHSVIEKGQTVTLRCDPISGHDNLYWYRRVMGKEIKFLLHFVKESKQDESGMPNNRFLAERTGGTYSTLKVQPAELEDSGVYFCASSQESWSEQYFGPGTRLTVT.

This clonotype was seen ten or more times. V gene TRBV5-1 combines with J gene TRBJ2-3, with a weak D call TRBD1 (5 bases). The V gene lost 4 bases and the J gene lost 2 bases, with 11 bases spanning the gap. This CDR3 comprises 14 residues. Per the germline V gene, CDR1 is SGHRS and CDR2 is YFSETQ. The CDR3 region is CASSPDSYTDTQYF. CDR3 DNA: TGCGCCAGCAGCCCCGACAGCTACACAGATACGCAGTATTTT.